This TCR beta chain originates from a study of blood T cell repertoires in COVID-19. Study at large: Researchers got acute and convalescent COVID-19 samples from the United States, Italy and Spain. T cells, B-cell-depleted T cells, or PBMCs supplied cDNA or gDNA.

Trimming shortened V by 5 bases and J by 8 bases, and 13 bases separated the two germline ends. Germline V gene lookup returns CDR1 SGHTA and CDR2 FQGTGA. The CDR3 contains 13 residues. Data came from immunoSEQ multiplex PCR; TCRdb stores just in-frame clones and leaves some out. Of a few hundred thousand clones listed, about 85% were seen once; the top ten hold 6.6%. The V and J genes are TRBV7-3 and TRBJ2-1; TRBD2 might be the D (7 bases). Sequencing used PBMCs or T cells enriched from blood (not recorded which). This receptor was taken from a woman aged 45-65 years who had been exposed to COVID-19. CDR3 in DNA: TGTGCCAGCAGCCTATCCGGGGGGCATGAGCAGTTCTTC. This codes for CASSLSGGHEQFF.